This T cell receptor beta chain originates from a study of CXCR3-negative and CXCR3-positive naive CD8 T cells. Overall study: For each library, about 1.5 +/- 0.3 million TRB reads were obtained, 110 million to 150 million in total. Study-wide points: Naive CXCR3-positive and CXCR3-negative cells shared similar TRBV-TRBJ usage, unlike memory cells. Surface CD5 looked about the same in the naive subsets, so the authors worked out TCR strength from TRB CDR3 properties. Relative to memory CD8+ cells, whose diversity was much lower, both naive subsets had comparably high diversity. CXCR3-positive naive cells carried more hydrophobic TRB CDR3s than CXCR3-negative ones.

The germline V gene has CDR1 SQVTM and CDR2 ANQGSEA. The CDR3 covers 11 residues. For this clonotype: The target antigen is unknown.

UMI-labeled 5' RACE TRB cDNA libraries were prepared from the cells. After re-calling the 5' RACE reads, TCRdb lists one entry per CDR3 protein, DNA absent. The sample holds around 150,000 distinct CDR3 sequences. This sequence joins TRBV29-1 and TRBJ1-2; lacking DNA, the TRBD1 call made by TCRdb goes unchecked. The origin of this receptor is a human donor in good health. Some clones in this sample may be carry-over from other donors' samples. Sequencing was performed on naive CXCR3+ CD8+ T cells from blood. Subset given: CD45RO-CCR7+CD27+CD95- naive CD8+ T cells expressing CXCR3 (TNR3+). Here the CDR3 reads CSVVTGGGYTF. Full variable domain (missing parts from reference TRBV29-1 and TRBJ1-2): SAVISQKPSRDICQRGTSLTIQCQVDSQVTMMFWYRQQPGQSLTLIATANQGSEATYESGFVIDKFPISRPNLTFSTLTVSNMSPEDSSIYLCSVVTGGGYTFGSGTRLTVV.